This T cell receptor beta chain was captured by sequencing in a study of blood T cell repertoires in COVID-19. Profiling relied on immunoSEQ multiplex PCR, and the TCRdb table lists in-frame clones only, not all of them. Of about 42,000 clones listed, approximately 91% are singletons. V lost 1 base to trimming and J lost 2 bases; unmatched junction nucleotides: 6. The germline V gene encodes CDR1 SGHDT and CDR2 YYEEEE. The CDR3 is 15 residues long. J is TRBJ2-7 and V is TRBV5-6; 7 bases align to TRBD1. Sequenced: peripheral blood. The receptor was derived from a human donor in a cohort sampled during active COVID-19. The CDR3 loop reads CASSLNWQGAYEQYF. CDR3 bases: TGTGCCAGCAGCTTGAATTGGCAGGGGGCCTACGAGCAGTACTTC.